A single TCR beta chain is shown here with its context. Its antigen is as yet unknown. This specimen belongs to a study of cytomegalovirus exposure and HLA in healthy donors. Study-wide findings and caveats: The classifier reportedly diagnosed cytomegalovirus status with high sensitivity and specificity. Investigators reported 150 to 200 TCR beta chains as tied to cytomegalovirus.

Libraries were prepared by immunoSEQ multiplex PCR; TCRdb keeps only in-frame clonotypes and omits some of them. Of about 76,000 clones in the sample, around 94% were seen once. Sequenced input: PBMCs. This clonotype was obtained from a woman younger than 35 in good health and CMV-seropositive.

The CDR3 spells CASSQDEEQRNTQYF. The CDR3, as DNA: TGCGCCAGCAGCCAAGATGAAGAGCAGAGGAATACTCAGTACTTC. The chain joins TRBV4-1 to TRBJ2-4; D unclear. Trimming stripped 0 bases from V and 12 bases from J, with 18 bases between. The CDR3 runs 15 residues. Germline V lookup: CDR1 MGHRA, CDR2 YSYEKL.